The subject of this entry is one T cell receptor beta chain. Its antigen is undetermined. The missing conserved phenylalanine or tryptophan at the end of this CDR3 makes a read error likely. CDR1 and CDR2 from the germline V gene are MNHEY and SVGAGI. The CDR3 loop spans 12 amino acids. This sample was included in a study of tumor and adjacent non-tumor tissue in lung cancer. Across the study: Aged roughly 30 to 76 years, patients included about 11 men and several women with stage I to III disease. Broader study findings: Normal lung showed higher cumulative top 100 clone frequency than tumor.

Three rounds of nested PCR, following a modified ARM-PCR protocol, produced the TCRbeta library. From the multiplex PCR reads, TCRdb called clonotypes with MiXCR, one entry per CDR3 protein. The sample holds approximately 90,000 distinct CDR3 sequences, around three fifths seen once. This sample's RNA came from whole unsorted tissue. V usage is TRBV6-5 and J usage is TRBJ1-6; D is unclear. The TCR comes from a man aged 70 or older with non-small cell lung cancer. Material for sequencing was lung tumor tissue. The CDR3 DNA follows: TGTGCCAGTAGTTTTCGTAATTCACCCCTCCACTCT. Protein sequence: CASSFRNSPLHS.